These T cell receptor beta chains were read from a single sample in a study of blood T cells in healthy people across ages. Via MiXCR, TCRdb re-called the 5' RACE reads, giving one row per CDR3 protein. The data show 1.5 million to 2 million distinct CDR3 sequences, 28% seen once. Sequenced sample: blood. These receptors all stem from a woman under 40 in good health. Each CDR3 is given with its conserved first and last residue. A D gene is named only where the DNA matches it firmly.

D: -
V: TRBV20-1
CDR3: CSARGVDYEQYF

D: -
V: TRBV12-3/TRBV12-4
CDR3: CATNIGGVQPQHF

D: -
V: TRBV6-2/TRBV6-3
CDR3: CASTLRGLGAFF

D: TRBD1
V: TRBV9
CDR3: CASSVQDRGREAFF

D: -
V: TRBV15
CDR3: CAASRDPTSSGYTF

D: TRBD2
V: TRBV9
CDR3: CANSGGGLSTDTQYF

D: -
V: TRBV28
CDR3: CASSLLDPGKKTQYF

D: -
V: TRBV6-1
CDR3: CAAAASLSSYNEQFF

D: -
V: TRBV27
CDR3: CASSIRPGNNEQFF

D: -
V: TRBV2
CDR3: CASKEQGNTGELFF

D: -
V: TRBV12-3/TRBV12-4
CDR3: CASLSGAITGELFF

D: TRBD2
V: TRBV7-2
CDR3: CASSPQLAPGELFF